This T cell receptor beta chain comes out of a study of blood T cell repertoires in COVID-19. The CDR3 runs to 12 residues. V lost 3 bases to trimming and J lost 6 bases, with 9 bases between them. The authors' processing: Amplification with reference gene primers provided the estimates of nucleated cell counts. Sequencing used immunoSEQ multiplex PCR; TCRdb keeps in-frame clones, though not all of them. V and J calls and clone size are as listed in that table; D and trimming were resolved from the DNA. This sample has 75,000 to 100,000 clones, with around 86% found just once. The sequence derives from a woman of 80 years or more with acute or convalescent COVID-19. The specimen was peripheral blood. This chain joins TRBV12-3 or TRBV12-4 and TRBJ2-7, with a tentative D call TRBD2 (6 bases). In DNA, the CDR3 is TGTGCCAGCAGTTTTTGGAGGGCCGAGCAGTACTTC. Translated: CASSFWRAEQYF.